Detailed here is one TCR beta chain. Genomic DNA from each subset was divided evenly over several immunoSEQ plates. The repertoire was sequenced with immunoSEQ multiplex PCR; TCRdb's copy has only in-frame clones and lacks some. Among roughly 500,000 clones listed, around 95% were seen once. The data were obtained in a study of shared clonotypes between healthy human individuals. Study in general: Donors consisted of two women and three men between 18 and 49. There were three CD4 naive, three CD4 memory, two CD8 naive and one CD8 memory plates per donor.

The V gene end was trimmed by 9 bases and the J gene end by 4 bases; junction bases not matched to a gene: 6. The CDR3 loop spans 15 amino acids. Germline lookup yields CDR1 SNHLY and CDR2 FYNNEI. This chain joins TRBV2 and TRBJ2-2; 12 nucleotides line up with TRBD2. The TCR was taken from a woman under 40 in good health. What was sequenced was naive CD4+ T cells sorted from blood. Documented subset: CD45RA+ positively selected. This chain's CDR3 is CASMTSGSVTGELFF. In DNA form, the CDR3 reads TGTGCCAGTATGACTAGCGGGAGTGTCACCGGGGAGCTGTTTTTT.